Presented here are 6 T cell receptor beta chains from one specimen sequenced in a study of response to subunit inactivated influenza vaccine. TCRdb recomputed calls from the RT-PCR reads with MiXCR, one row per CDR3 protein. The sample contains 200,000 to 300,000 distinct CDR3 sequences, 12% of which appear only once. The sample consisted of non-naive T cells sorted from PBMCs, taken roughly 2 weeks before vaccination. Receptors originate from a man aged 50 or older who received an inactivated influenza vaccine.

The chain recombines TRBV12-3 or TRBV12-4 with TRBJ2-7; a possible D gene is TRBD1 (6 bases). V was cut by 5 bases and J by 2 bases, with 13 bases left in between. The CDR3 length is 14 residues. CDR3 nucleotides: TGTGCCAGCAGTGCGGGCAGGACAGCCTACGAGCAGTACTTC. Translating gives CASSAGRTAYEQYF.

This clonotype showed up just a few times. The rearrangement uses TRBV14 and TRBJ2-1; D is unclear. The CDR3 consists of 12 residues. CDR1 and CDR2 (germline): SGHDN, FVKESK. Trimming pared 4 bases from V and 11 bases from J, leaving 12 bases between. CDR3 sequence: CASSPVGFKQFF. The CDR3 nucleotides read TGTGCCAGCAGCCCAGTCGGGTTTAAGCAGTTCTTC.

V gene TRBV7-6 combines with J gene TRBJ1-1; D gene ambiguous. Looked up from germline, CDR1 is SGHVS and CDR2 is FNYEAQ. The CDR3 is made up of 14 amino acids. Deletions cut 6 bases from V and 1 base from J, with 12 bases between. The CDR3: CASSPSQTNTEAFF. The CDR3 DNA is TGTGCCAGCAGTCCCAGCCAGACGAACACTGAAGCTTTCTTT.

In its sample, this clonotype was seen a few times. This sequence joins TRBV6-2 or TRBV6-3 and TRBJ2-1, with 11 positions matching TRBD1. J gave up 9 bases and V 8 bases, and 12 bases lay outside the gene matches. Germline assignment: CDR1 MNHEY and CDR2 SVGEGT. CDR3 length equals 15 residues. The CDR3 bases are TGTGCCAGCCGACGCTACGGACAGGGGGCGCGTGAGCAGTTCTTC. As protein: CASRRYGQGAREQFF.

V usage is TRBV12-3 or TRBV12-4 and J usage is TRBJ2-5; perhaps TRBD2 as D (6 bases). The CDR3 consists of 13 residues. Trimming removed 3 bases at V and 5 bases at J, with 10 bases between. Here the CDR3 DNA reads TGTGCCAGCAGTTTTGCGGGGCGGGAGACCCAGTACTTC. This sequence encodes CASSFAGRETQYF.

The chain carries TRBV4-3 and TRBJ1-1; TRBD1 matches at 7 bases. Trimming cost V 3 bases and J 0 bases; bases outside gene matches: 1. The CDR3 has 14 residues. Germline V gene sequence: CDR1 LGHNA, CDR2 YSLEER. Here the CDR3 DNA reads TGCGCCAGCAGCCATGGGACAGTGAACACTGAAGCTTTCTTT. Protein product: CASSHGTVNTEAFF.